This section outlines one TCR beta chain sequence together with its context. Per the authors' pipeline: For nucleated cells, counts were estimated from reference gene primer amplification. TCRdb keeps only in-frame clones here, not all; method: immunoSEQ multiplex PCR. V and J calls and clone size are those listed in that table; D and trimming were worked out from the DNA. The profile shows 110,000 or so clones, 87% of them singletons. V dropped 4 bases and J dropped 0 bases, with 10 bases sitting between them. The CDR3 has 15 residues. In germline, CDR1 is MGHRA, CDR2 YSYEKL. This sample stems from a study of blood T cell repertoires in COVID-19.

The V gene is TRBV4-1, the J gene TRBJ1-3; tentatively, D is TRBD1 (5 bases). The source is a human donor in a cohort sampled during active COVID-19. The source material was peripheral blood. The CDR3 DNA reads as TGCGCCAGCAGCCCCGACAGCTCCTCTGGAAACACCATATATTTT. Its protein is CASSPDSSSGNTIYF.